Presented here are 8 T cell receptor beta chains from one specimen sequenced in a study of T cell changes during pregnancy in multiple sclerosis. Here immunoSEQ multiplex PCR was the method, and the copy in TCRdb shows in-frame clones only, minus some. The table has 35,000 to 50,000 clones, about 88% seen once. The sequencing used CD4+ T cells from peripheral blood mononuclear cells, collected after pregnancy. The receptors shown here come from a female donor with multiple sclerosis, enrolled in a pregnancy study.

The gene calls are TRBV18 and TRBJ1-1; possible D gene TRBD1, 5 bases. Germline CDR1 reads KGHSH; CDR2 reads LQKENI. V lost 1 base, J lost 4 bases, and 13 bases lay in between. The CDR3 is made up of 15 amino acids. CDR3 nucleotides: TGTGCCAGCTCACCACGCAGGGTATTTGGCACTGAAGCTTTCTTT. Residues: CASSPRRVFGTEAFF. The whole variable domain, filled in from reference TRBV18 and TRBJ1-1, reads NAGVMQNPRHLVRRRGQEARLRCSPMKGHSHVYWYRQLPEEGLKFMVYLQKENIIDESGMPKERFSAEFPKEGPSILRIQQVVRGDSAAYFCASSPRRVFGTEAFFGQGTRLTVV.

V is TRBV19 and J is TRBJ1-4; D is perhaps TRBD1 (5 bases). There are 15 residues in the CDR3. With 2 bases removed from V and 5 bases from J, the gap between germline ends came to 12 bases. The germline V gene has CDR1 LNHDA and CDR2 SQIVND (reference sequence). CDR3 DNA: TGTGCCAGTAGTATACTTGGGGCCGCGAATGAAAAACTGTTTTTT. This codes for CASSILGAANEKLFF.

This chain uses TRBV7-2 with TRBJ2-3; D is perhaps TRBD2 (6 bases). This CDR3 has 17 amino acids. V shed 2 bases and J shed 2 bases, with 17 bases lying between them. Germline lookup yields CDR1 SGHTA and CDR2 FQGNSA. CDR3 bases: TGTGCCAGCAGCTTATGGGCTACGGGAGAGTACACAGATACGCAGTATTTT. Translation: CASSLWATGEYTDTQYF.

This chain uses TRBV5-6 with TRBJ1-1; 8 nucleotides line up with TRBD1. The germline V gene has CDR1 SGHDT and CDR2 YYEEEE. The CDR3 contains 17 residues. Trimming took 1 base from V and 4 from J; bases not matched to a gene: 12. The CDR3 reads CASSLRWAGGLSTEAFF. Here the CDR3 DNA reads TGTGCCAGCAGCTTGAGGTGGGCAGGGGGCTTAAGCACTGAAGCTTTCTTT.

J is TRBJ2-5 and V is TRBV30; 7 bases fit TRBD2. After removal of 3 bases from V and 2 bases from J, the junction contained 0 bases not matched to a gene. Germline assignment: CDR1 GTSNPN and CDR2 SVGIG (reference sequence). The CDR3 is 12 amino acids. CDR3 in DNA: TGTGCCTGGAGCGGGGGGCAAGAGACCCAGTACTTC. This encodes CAWSGGQETQYF.

The chain couples TRBV13 to TRBJ2-3, with 9 nucleotides matching TRBD2. The CDR3 covers 14 residues. Germline V gene sequence: CDR1 PRHDT, CDR2 FYEKMQ (reference sequence). Trimming removed 5 bases from V and 5 bases from J; junction bases left unmatched: 5. The CDR3 loop reads CASSPELAGDTQYF. Written as DNA, the CDR3 is TGTGCCAGCAGCCCGGAACTAGCGGGAGATACGCAGTATTTT. Drawing the rest from reference TRBV13 and TRBJ2-3, the complete variable domain is AAGVIQSPRHLIKEKRETATLKCYPIPRHDTVYWYQQGPGQDPQFLISFYEKMQSDKGSIPDRFSAQQFSDYHSELNMSSLELGDSALYFCASSPELAGDTQYFGPGTRLTVL.

This CDR3 is CASSLAGGADTQYF. The CDR3 region has the DNA TGCGCCAGCAGCTTGGCAGGGGGCGCAGATACGCAGTATTTT. The rearrangement uses TRBV5-1 and TRBJ2-3; 8 nucleotides agree with TRBD1. V lost 0 bases, J lost 4 bases, and 1 base stayed unmatched. Germline V gene sequence: CDR1 SGHRS, CDR2 YFSETQ. The length of the CDR3 is 14 residues.

J is TRBJ2-3 and V is TRBV28; 7 positions match TRBD1. V was clipped by 3 bases and J by 1 base; unmatched bases: 4. Looked up from germline, CDR1 is MDHEN and CDR2 is SYDVKM. The CDR3 is made up of 15 amino acids. The DNA for the CDR3 is TGTGCCAGCAGTTTGGGGACAGATGGCACAGATACGCAGTATTTT. Translated: CASSLGTDGTDTQYF.